Presented here are 4 T cell receptor beta chains from one specimen sequenced in a study of human T cells and chemical hapten exposure. Noted time point: patch test 1, 2 weeks after DPC sensitization. Treatment in this sample: therapeutic diphenylcyclopropenone sensitization with weekly scalp DPC. Each CDR3 protein gets one entry after TCRdb re-called the RACE reads with MiXCR. Of fewer than 400,000 distinct CDR3 sequences listed, around 7% are singletons. The source was whole blood, collected in connection with sensitization to the hapten diphenylcyclopropenone (DPC). These receptors came from a woman between 18 and 30 years old with alopecia areata. Some clones in this sample may be carry-over from other donors' samples.

The gene calls are TRBV7-9 and TRBJ1-2, with D hard to call. Trimming took off 5 bases at V and 2 bases at J, with 12 bases between the two ends. The CDR3 contains 14 residues. Germline V gives CDR1 SEHNR, CDR2 FQNEAQ (reference sequence). In nucleotides, the CDR3 is TGTGCCAGCAGCCTTAGACATAAAAACTATGGCTACACCTTC. This translates into CASSLRHKNYGYTF.

There are a few counts of this clonotype. The chain is built from TRBV29-1 and TRBJ1-2, with TRBD1 matching over 9 bases. Losses at the gene ends were 4 bases for V and 7 bases for J; bases not matched to a gene: 10. This CDR3 region has 14 residues. CDR1 is SQVTM and CDR2 is ANQGSEA in the germline V gene. In nucleotides, the CDR3 is TGCAGCGTTGTAACTGGGACAGGGTATTTTGGCTACACCTTC. Translation gives CSVVTGTGYFGYTF.

This clonotype was picked up many times. V is TRBV28 and J is TRBJ1-5; possibly TRBD1 for D (5 bases). The CDR3 runs to 16 residues. CDR1 MDHEN and CDR2 SYDVKM come from the germline V gene. Trimming took off 6 bases at V and 1 base at J, with 16 bases between the two ends. The CDR3 is CASRVGSKGSNQPQHF. The CDR3 DNA sequence: TGTGCCAGCAGAGTAGGTTCCAAGGGGAGCAATCAGCCCCAGCATTTT.

This clonotype has more than one count but fewer than ten. The V gene is TRBV5-1, the J gene TRBJ2-3; D is unresolved. Germline V gives CDR1 SGHRS, CDR2 YFSETQ. This CDR3 is built from 14 residues. V lost 2 bases and J lost 2, with 9 bases in between. CDR3 nucleotide sequence: TGCGCCAGCAGCTTTTCCCCCAACACAGATACGCAGTATTTT. Encoded protein: CASSFSPNTDTQYF.